In its sample, the clone carrying this T cell receptor beta chain was seen once. This CDR3 comprises 13 residues. Germline CDR1 is MDHEN and CDR2 is SYDVKM. The data were obtained in a study of shared clonotypes between healthy human individuals. Whole-study context: Two female and three male donors aged 18 to 49 were enrolled. Donors had three CD4 naive, three CD4 memory, two CD8 naive and one CD8 memory plate apiece.

Original processing notes: Quality scores were absent from the junction-only immunoSEQ sequences, so filtering differed. Here immunoSEQ multiplex PCR was the method, and the copy in TCRdb shows in-frame clones only, minus some. V and J calls and clone size are copied from that table; D and trimming were computed from the DNA. The sample includes about 2 million clones, 95% of them seen just once. The chain combines TRBV28 with TRBJ1-5; the D is unclear. This receptor was taken from a man between 18 and 35 years old in good health. Sequencing was performed on naive CD4+ T cells sorted from blood. Regarding subset: CD45RA+ positively selected. The chain's CDR3 is CSLQRGPNQPQHF. The CDR3 DNA follows: TGTTCTCTACAGCGAGGGCCCAACCAGCCCCAGCATTTT.